This passage covers 18 T cell receptor beta chains from one sample sequenced in a study of CD8+ T cells in alopecia areata. The treatment: oral pan-JAK inhibitor, 5-10 mg twice daily. Extracted RNA was reverse transcribed, and the resulting cDNA served as sequencing template. TCRdb's table, derived via immunoSEQ multiplex PCR, lists solely in-frame clones and lacks some. The table includes around 200,000 clones, more than 55% detected once. Sequences were derived from CD4+ T cells sorted from blood, sampled at week 4, from a patient treated with tofacitinib. These receptor sequences come from a human donor with alopecia areata.

This rearrangement joins TRBV7-3 to TRBJ2-1; a weak D match, TRBD2 (5 bases). The CDR3 is 12 amino acids. CDR1 SGHTA and CDR2 FQGTGA come from the germline V gene. V shed 6 bases and J shed 10 bases, with 13 bases lying between them. This chain's CDR3 is CASSRGLGEQFF. As DNA, the CDR3 is TGTGCCAGCAGTCGGGGTCTGGGAGAGCAGTTCTTC.

In its sample, this clone was seen a few times. The genes are TRBV7-8 and TRBJ1-1, with 10 nucleotides matching TRBD1. CDR3 length: 15 residues. V was clipped by 5 bases and J by 3 bases; unmatched bases: 6. Germline values: CDR1 SGHVS, CDR2 FQNEAQ. CDR3 protein: CASSGDRGVDTEAFF. CDR3 nucleotides: TGTGCCAGCAGCGGGGACAGGGGCGTTGACACTGAAGCTTTCTTT.

This clone has only a few counts. The rearrangement links TRBV7-2 to TRBJ1-5; the D is unclear. Germline V gene data show CDR1 as SGHTA and CDR2 as FQGNSA. Trimming removed 4 bases from V and 5 bases from J, with 9 bases in between. The CDR3 runs to 13 residues. CDR3 amino acids: CASSYRHDQPQHF. In DNA form, the CDR3 reads TGTGCCAGCAGCTACCGACACGATCAGCCCCAGCATTTT.

The gene calls are TRBV29-1 and TRBJ2-5; maybe TRBD2 (6 bases). The length of the CDR3 is 12 residues. Trimming removed 3 bases at V and 7 bases at J, with 12 bases between. Germline CDR1 SQVTM, CDR2 ANQGSEA. The CDR3 loop is CSVEGPEGTQYF. CDR3 sequence (DNA): TGCAGCGTTGAGGGCCCGGAGGGGACCCAGTACTTC.

The rearrangement uses TRBV7-9 and TRBJ2-1; 9 bases are a match to TRBD2. Germline values: CDR1 SEHNR, CDR2 FQNEAQ (reference sequence). With V trimmed by 3 bases and J by 7 bases, 4 bases remained unmatched. This CDR3 is built from 14 residues. The CDR3 DNA follows: TGTGCCAGCAGCTTGCTAGCGGGATCGAATGAGCAGTTCTTC. This encodes CASSLLAGSNEQFF.

DNA for the CDR3: TGTGCCAGCAGCACCCCGGGCATCTACGAGCAGTACTTC. Translating gives CASSTPGIYEQYF. This chain uses TRBV5-4 with TRBJ2-7, with no clear D. The CDR3 consists of 13 residues. CDR1 and CDR2 from the germline V gene are SGHNT and YYREEE (reference sequence). V lost 4 bases, J lost 3 bases, and 11 bases lay in between.

This CDR3 is CSVEKRRGRAADTQYF. DNA for the CDR3: TGCAGCGTTGAAAAGCGTCGGGGGCGAGCGGCAGATACGCAGTATTTT. The V call is TRBV29-1, the J call TRBJ2-3, with D perhaps given as TRBD1 or TRBD2 (6 bases each). The germline V gene encodes CDR1 SQVTM and CDR2 ANQGSEA. V lost 2 bases and J lost 4, with 19 bases in between. The CDR3 consists of 16 residues.

V and J are TRBV4-3 and TRBJ1-2; 9 bases are a match to TRBD1. The CDR3 extends over 17 amino acids. Germline values: CDR1 LGHNA, CDR2 YSLEER. The V gene end was trimmed by 4 bases and the J gene end by 2 bases; junction bases not matched to a gene: 11. This CDR3 is CASSLSAGGQGNYGYTF. The CDR3 coding sequence is TGCGCCAGCAGCCTCTCCGCGGGGGGACAGGGAAACTATGGCTACACCTTC.

The CDR3 DNA sequence: TGCAGCGGGAAGACTAGCGGAGCTCCCTACAATGAGCAGTTCTTC. It encodes CSGKTSGAPYNEQFF. The chain is built from TRBV29-1 and TRBJ2-1; 9 bases are a match to TRBD2. CDR1 SQVTM and CDR2 ANQGSEA come from the germline V gene. CDR3 length equals 15 residues. The V gene end was trimmed by 7 bases and the J gene end by 2 bases; junction bases not matched to a gene: 9.

The chain joins TRBV6-5 to TRBJ1-1; D is unclear. CDR1 MNHEY and CDR2 SVGAGI come from the germline V gene. The CDR3 runs to 14 residues. Trimming took off 6 bases at V and 1 base at J, with 12 bases between the two ends. CDR3 DNA sequence: TGTGCCAGCAGAGCCACATATACGAACACTGAAGCTTTCTTT. Its protein is CASRATYTNTEAFF.

This chain joins TRBV27 and TRBJ2-6; 9 nucleotides align to TRBD1. CDR1 and CDR2 from the germline V gene are MNHEY and SMNVEV (reference sequence). The CDR3 sequence is 16 residues long. J was trimmed by 0 bases and V by 7 bases; bases with no gene match: 4. CDR3 nucleotide sequence: TGTGCCAGCACAAGGGACAGGGTCTCTGGGGCCAACGTCCTGACTTTC. This gives the protein CASTRDRVSGANVLTF.

V and J are TRBV7-9 and TRBJ2-1; no reliable D call. The CDR3 runs to 11 residues. In germline, CDR1 is SEHNR, CDR2 FQNEAQ (reference sequence). Deletions cut 8 bases from V and 7 bases from J, with 9 bases between. The CDR3 sequence: CASADRNEQFF. The CDR3 bases are TGTGCCAGCGCCGACCGGAATGAGCAGTTCTTC.

V and J are TRBV9 and TRBJ2-1; D might be TRBD2 (6 bases). There are 15 residues in the CDR3. Germline CDR1 and CDR2: SGDLS and YYNGEE. V lost 0 bases to trimming and J lost 1 base, with 8 bases between them. The CDR3 DNA reads as TGTGCCAGCAGCGTAGGCGGGGCGTCCTACAATGAGCAGTTCTTC. Encoded protein: CASSVGGASYNEQFF.

The chain uses TRBV23-1 and TRBJ2-3, with D unresolved. TRBV23-1 belongs to the ORF category, with a function that is uncertain. The CDR3 extends over 8 amino acids. V was pared by 9 bases and J by 7 bases, with 2 bases between. Written as DNA, the CDR3 is TGCGCCAGACATACGCAGTATTTT. Amino acids: CARHTQYF.

V is TRBV30 and J is TRBJ2-7; a possible D gene is TRBD1 (5 bases). Germline values: CDR1 GTSNPN, CDR2 SVGIG (reference sequence). This CDR3 region has 15 residues. V lost 0 bases to trimming and J lost 2 bases, with 14 bases between them. CDR3 nucleotides: TGTGCCTGGAGTGTAGGTACAGGCCGCACCTACGAGCAGTACTTC. Amino acids: CAWSVGTGRTYEQYF.

The V call is TRBV4-2, the J call TRBJ2-3, with 8 nucleotides matching TRBD2. CDR1 LGHNA and CDR2 YNFKEQ come from the germline V gene. This CDR3 has 18 residues. Trimming removed 4 bases from V and 3 bases from J; junction bases left unmatched: 15. The DNA for the CDR3 is TGTGCCAGCAGCCGCGAAAGGAGCGGGAGAGGTATAACAGATACGCAGTATTTT. Translation gives CASSRERSGRGITDTQYF.

This chain connects TRBV2 to TRBJ2-2; D is ambiguous. Germline CDR1 and CDR2: SNHLY and FYNNEI. The CDR3 length is 16 residues. Deletions cut 0 bases from V and 1 base from J, with 9 bases between. The CDR3 nucleotides read TGTGCCAGCAGTGAAGCGGTGCGAGGGAACACCGGGGAGCTGTTTTTT. Its protein is CASSEAVRGNTGELFF.

The J gene is TRBJ2-5, the V gene TRBV6-5; 8 positions match TRBD2. V shed 2 bases and J 4 bases; nucleotides not matched to a gene: 6. This CDR3 comprises 15 residues. Per germline, CDR1 MNHEY and CDR2 SVGAGI. Written as DNA, the CDR3 is TGTGCCAGCAGTTACCGGGTAGCGGGAAGAGAGACCCAGTACTTC. Encoded protein: CASSYRVAGRETQYF.